This note documents a single T cell receptor (beta chain) sequence. CDR3 length equals 12 residues. This record comes from a study of blood T cell repertoires in COVID-19. Study context: Samples came from the United States, Italy and Spain, spanning acute and convalescent COVID-19. PBMCs, B-cell-depleted T cells, or T cells provided the cDNA or gDNA that made up the material.

Repertoires were generated with immunoSEQ multiplex PCR, while TCRdb's copy carries only in-frame clones and drops some. The sample has tens of thousands of clones, approximately 86% seen once. This clonotype originated in a male donor with acute or convalescent COVID-19. Sequencing was carried out using peripheral blood. The chain has TRBV21-1 and TRBJ2-5; TRBD1 is the table's D call and was not checked against the DNA. TRBV21-1 is assigned pseudogene status. The CDR3 loop reads CASQGVRETQYF. The CDR3 nucleotides are TGTGCCAGTCAGGGTGTAAGAGAGACCCAGTACTTC.